One TCR beta chain is described in this entry. Antigen unknown. The data derive from a study of T cells expressing NK-cell markers. Study-level information: According to the study, TCR beta repertoires originated from sorted CD3+CD56+NKG2C+, CD3+CD56+NKG2C- and CD3+CD56-NKG2C+ T cells.

Points from the study as a whole: A range of roughly 1.0-8% of CD8+ T cells consisted of dominant NKG2C+ clonotypes in 6 or 7 donors.

The CDR3 runs 17 residues. Germline CDR1 is SEHNR and CDR2 is FQNEAQ (reference sequence). UMIs accompanied the 5'RACE template switching by which TCR beta cDNA was made. Each CDR3 protein gets one entry in TCRdb, which reprocessed the 5' RACE reads and gives no DNA. The sample has approximately 550,000 distinct CDR3 sequences. Sequencing input: blood T cells: a sorted CD56 or NKG2C T cell subset, CD4+ or CD8+ T cells, or bulk PBMC T cells (not recorded which). The clonotype was recovered from a man aged 18 to 29 in good health. The rearrangement links TRBV7-9 to TRBJ2-7; as DNA is missing, the TRBD2 call by TCRdb cannot be tested. The CDR3 reads CASSPTTVTSGVYEQYF.